This T cell receptor (beta chain) is drawn from a study of blood T cell repertoires in COVID-19. At the level of the study: Nucleic acid was either cDNA or gDNA, and it came from T cells, B-cell-depleted T cells, or PBMCs.

The V gene lost 4 bases and the J gene lost 8 bases, with 24 bases spanning the gap. Looked up from germline, CDR1 is SGHRS and CDR2 is YFSETQ. The CDR3 covers 16 residues. Recruited during active infection, patients (from Seattle) were subsequently followed longitudinally. Methods used by the authors: Estimated nucleated cell counts came from reference gene primer amplification. Clones were sequenced by immunoSEQ multiplex PCR, and TCRdb holds only the in-frame ones, with some missing. Clone size and the V and J calls come from that table; the DNA yielded D and trimming. The sample yields about 96,000 clones, about 90% seen once.

The sequenced sample consisted of peripheral blood. The rearrangement links TRBV5-1 to TRBJ1-2, with D possibly matching TRBD1 (5 bases). The sequence was obtained from a human donor with COVID-19, enrolled during active disease. The donor label of this sample is uncertain. The CDR3 loop reads CASSPLSVGGRKGYTF. In DNA form, the CDR3 reads TGCGCCAGCAGCCCCCTCTCTGTCGGGGGTCGTAAAGGCTACACCTTC.